The 19 T cell receptor beta chains in this list originate from one sample, sequenced in a study of T cell changes during pregnancy in multiple sclerosis. Using immunoSEQ multiplex PCR, the repertoire was profiled, and TCRdb retains in-frame clones only, with some absent. There are 36,000 or so clones in the sample; 88% occur only once, and just over 0.55% lies in the top ten. The sample in question was CD4+ T cells from peripheral blood mononuclear cells, obtained in the first trimester of pregnancy. The receptors were sampled from a female donor with multiple sclerosis, enrolled in a pregnancy study.

The chain couples TRBV5-4 to TRBJ2-7; 10 bases line up with TRBD1. CDR1 is SGHNT and CDR2 is YYREEE in the germline V gene (reference sequence). The CDR3 runs 14 residues. The junction had 5 bases not matched to a gene; V was cut back by 4 bases and J by 4 bases. The CDR3, as DNA: TGTGCCAGCAGCCCGGGACAGGGGAGATACGAGCAGTACTTC. Amino acid sequence: CASSPGQGRYEQYF.

This clone was detected only once. J is TRBJ2-3 and V is TRBV28, with a tentative D call TRBD1 (7 bases). This CDR3 region has 14 residues. Germline loops: CDR1 MDHEN, CDR2 SYDVKM. V shed 4 bases and J shed 7 bases, with 15 bases lying between them. Here the CDR3 reads CASSSGGTFNTQYF. As DNA, the CDR3 is TGTGCCAGCAGTTCAGGGGGGACATTCAATACGCAGTATTTT.

V gene TRBV7-9 combines with J gene TRBJ2-3, with 8 bases lining up with TRBD2. The germline V gene encodes CDR1 SEHNR and CDR2 FQNEAQ (reference sequence). V lost 5 bases and J lost 2; bases outside the gene matches: 9. This CDR3 comprises 16 residues. Here the CDR3 reads CASSLGGTSATDTQYF. Written as DNA, the CDR3 is TGTGCCAGCAGCCTAGGGGGGACTAGTGCCACAGATACGCAGTATTTT.

The gene calls are TRBV5-5 and TRBJ2-7; 7 bases line up with TRBD2. V shed 2 bases, J shed 2 bases, and the junction held 4 bases outside the gene matches. This CDR3 is built from 14 residues. The V gene's germline CDR1 is SGHKS and CDR2 YYEKEE (reference sequence). CDR3 DNA: TGTGCCAGCAGCTTCCTTAGCGGGCCCTACGAGCAGTACTTC. This encodes CASSFLSGPYEQYF.

This clone appeared once. DNA of the CDR3: TGTGCCAGCAGCTTTGGACATAGCTCCTACGAGCAGTACTTC. Translation gives CASSFGHSSYEQYF. The rearrangement joins TRBV5-4 to TRBJ2-7; possibly TRBD1 for D (5 bases). V was pared by 2 bases and J by 0 bases, with 9 bases between. Looked up from germline, CDR1 is SGHNT and CDR2 is YYREEE (reference sequence). The CDR3 runs to 14 residues. Based on the CDR3 plus reference TRBV5-4 and TRBJ2-7, the full variable domain is ETGVTQSPTHLIKTRGQQVTLRCSSQSGHNTVSWYQQALGQGPQFIFQYYREEENGRGNFPPRFSGLQFPNYSSELNVNALELDDSALYLCASSFGHSSYEQYFGPGTRLTVT.

This chain uses TRBV15 with TRBJ2-5, with 16 bases matching TRBD2. The length of the CDR3 is 17 residues. Germline CDR1 and CDR2: LNHNV and YYDKDF (reference sequence). V was clipped by 5 bases and J by 3 bases; unmatched bases: 6. In DNA, the CDR3 is TGTGCCACCAGCCGAGGGACTAGCGGGAGGGCGAAAGAGACCCAGTACTTC. As protein: CATSRGTSGRAKETQYF.

The V call is TRBV28, the J call TRBJ2-7, with 11 nucleotides matching TRBD2. The junction had 7 bases not matched to a gene; V was cut back by 6 bases and J by 6 bases. This CDR3 comprises 14 residues. Per germline, CDR1 MDHEN and CDR2 SYDVKM. CDR3 in amino acids: CASRLAGGPSEQYF. The DNA of the CDR3 is TGTGCCAGCAGGTTAGCGGGAGGGCCTAGCGAGCAGTACTTC. Looking up the rest from reference TRBV28 and TRBJ2-7 gives the full variable domain: DVKVTQSSRYLVKRTGEKVFLECVQDMDHENMFWYRQDPGLGLRLIYFSYDVKMKEKGDIPEGYSVSREKKERFSLILESASTNQTSMYLCASRLAGGPSEQYFGPGTRLTVT.

This clone appeared once. This rearrangement joins TRBV30 to TRBJ1-3; 8 bases line up with TRBD1. The V gene's germline CDR1 is GTSNPN and CDR2 SVGIG (reference sequence). The CDR3 has 17 residues. Trimming took 0 bases from V and 2 from J; bases not matched to a gene: 9. CDR3: CAWSVFRGRIPGNTIYF. The DNA of the CDR3 is TGTGCCTGGAGTGTATTCAGGGGGCGGATTCCTGGAAACACCATATATTTT.

This chain connects TRBV13 to TRBJ2-7, with 14 bases fitting TRBD2. Germline V lookup: CDR1 PRHDT, CDR2 FYEKMQ (reference sequence). This CDR3 comprises 20 residues. V shed 4 bases and J 2 bases; nucleotides not matched to a gene: 16. The CDR3 DNA follows: TGTGCCAGCAGCTCCCGACCTAGGGGGACTAGCGGGAGTCATCCCTACGAGCAGTACTTC. Translation: CASSSRPRGTSGSHPYEQYF.

This chain links TRBV18 with TRBJ2-6, with D possibly TRBD2 on 6 matching bases. The germline V gene encodes CDR1 KGHSH and CDR2 LQKENI. V was shortened by 3 bases and J by 0 bases, with 12 bases between the two germline ends. This CDR3 has 17 amino acids. The chain's CDR3 is CASSPIAVFSGANVLTF. The CDR3 DNA reads as TGTGCCAGCTCACCCATAGCGGTATTCTCTGGGGCCAACGTCCTGACTTTC.

The chain carries TRBV28 and TRBJ2-1; D might be TRBD1 (6 bases). CDR1 and CDR2 from the germline V gene are MDHEN and SYDVKM. The CDR3 sequence is 15 residues long. Trimming shortened V by 5 bases and J by 4 bases, and 15 bases separated the two germline ends. For the CDR3, the DNA is TGTGCCAGCAGTCCCTTCCGGGACACTTACAATGAGCAGTTCTTC. This codes for CASSPFRDTYNEQFF. Drawing the rest from reference TRBV28 and TRBJ2-1, the complete variable domain is DVKVTQSSRYLVKRTGEKVFLECVQDMDHENMFWYRQDPGLGLRLIYFSYDVKMKEKGDIPEGYSVSREKKERFSLILESASTNQTSMYLCASSPFRDTYNEQFFGPGTRLTVL.

The chain joins TRBV9 to TRBJ1-2; 9 nucleotides match TRBD1. The CDR3 contains 15 residues. Trimming cost V 5 bases and J 7 bases; bases outside gene matches: 12. From germline, CDR1 is SGDLS and CDR2 YYNGEE. The CDR3 spells CASRSMTGGLRGYTF. The CDR3 bases are TGTGCCAGCAGGTCAATGACAGGGGGTCTTCGTGGCTACACCTTC.

The chain couples TRBV18 to TRBJ1-2; D unclear. This CDR3 has 16 amino acids. V was pared by 3 bases and J by 2 bases, with 16 bases between. Per the germline V gene, CDR1 is KGHSH and CDR2 is LQKENI. CDR3 in DNA: TGTGCCAGCTCACCCAAAGAACCACTAATCAACTATGGCTACACCTTC. It is translated as CASSPKEPLINYGYTF.

The rearrangement links TRBV5-1 to TRBJ2-7, with 7 bases identical to TRBD2. The CDR3 extends over 15 amino acids. The trim removed 2 bases at V and 0 bases at J, leaving 5 bases unmatched. Germline V gives CDR1 SGHRS, CDR2 YFSETQ. The CDR3 spells CASSFLAEVSYEQYF. The CDR3 region has the DNA TGCGCCAGCAGCTTTCTAGCGGAGGTCTCCTACGAGCAGTACTTC.

J is TRBJ1-1 and V is TRBV27, with D perhaps matching TRBD1 (5 bases). The CDR3 has 13 amino acids. Per the germline V gene, CDR1 is MNHEY and CDR2 is SMNVEV (reference sequence). Trimming cost V 6 bases and J 7 bases, with 15 bases left between them. The CDR3 loop is CASSRSGPYEAFF. CDR3 DNA sequence: TGTGCCAGCAGCCGATCAGGGCCTTATGAAGCTTTCTTT.

This rearrangement joins TRBV19 to TRBJ1-2, with 11 positions matching TRBD1. Trimming removed 5 bases from V and 6 bases from J; junction bases left unmatched: 11. This CDR3 has 16 amino acids. CDR1 and CDR2 (germline): LNHDA, SQIVND (reference sequence). The chain's CDR3 is CASSAALDRGRDGYTF. Written as DNA, the CDR3 is TGTGCCAGTAGTGCCGCCTTGGACAGGGGGCGGGATGGCTACACCTTC.

The CDR3 protein is CASSLAREGYTF. CDR3 nucleotide sequence: TGTGCCAGCAGCTTAGCCAGGGAAGGCTACACCTTC. This rearrangement joins TRBV7-9 to TRBJ1-2; the D gene is possibly TRBD1 (5 bases). The CDR3 covers 12 residues. Trimming cost V 0 bases and J 8 bases, with 7 bases left between them. Germline V lookup: CDR1 SEHNR, CDR2 FQNEAQ (reference sequence).

The chain recombines TRBV18 with TRBJ1-2; weak D call: TRBD1 (6 bases). This CDR3 has 14 amino acids. V gave up 1 base and J gave up 8 bases, with 14 bases separating them. CDR1 KGHSH and CDR2 LQKENI come from the germline V gene. The CDR3 DNA sequence: TGTGCCAGCTCACCACAGACAGGCCAAGGGGGCTACACCTTC. Amino acids: CASSPQTGQGGYTF.

This clone was seen once. The J gene is TRBJ2-7, the V gene TRBV11-2; D gene uncertain. The CDR3 is 12 amino acids. CDR1 and CDR2 from the germline V gene are SGHAT and FQNNGV. V lost 8 bases, J lost 0 bases, and 8 bases lay in between. The DNA for the CDR3 is TGTGCCAGCTCACTACTCTCCTACGAGCAGTACTTC. It is translated as CASSLLSYEQYF. The variable domain in full, completed from reference TRBV11-2 and TRBJ2-7, reads EAGVAQSPRYKIIEKRQSVAFWCNPISGHATLYWYQQILGQGPKLLIQFQNNGVVDDSQLPKDRFSAERLKGVDSTLKIQPAKLEDSAVYLCASSLLSYEQYFGPGTRLTVT.